This TCR beta chain was sequenced during a study of regulatory T cells in long-lasting Graves disease. The overall study: Persistence in Graves' disease denoted antithyroid drug use beyond 5 years alongside positive TSH receptor antibodies.

HTBI primers from iRepertoire and Arm-PCR of CDR3 regions yielded the TCR beta libraries. TCRdb reprocessed the multiplex PCR reads via MiXCR and lists one record per CDR3 protein. The repertoire holds about 430,000 distinct CDR3 sequences, with roughly 21% as singletons. Described time point: persistent/refractory GD, antithyroid drugs over 5 years with positive TRAb. Isolated PBMC RNA provided the starting material for the TCR library. Remarks on this clonotype: Its target is unknown.

V was trimmed by 3 bases and J by 12 bases, leaving 16 bases between them. Germline V CDR1 and CDR2: SGHDT, YYEEEE. There are 12 residues in the CDR3. Study outcomes and limitations: Analyses excluded thyroid tissue, covering peripheral blood alone.

Sequencing used peripheral blood mononuclear cells (PBMCs), obtained when the disease was refractory, from a patient treated with antithyroid drugs. The J gene is TRBJ2-7, the V gene TRBV5-6, with no clear D. The clonotype originates from a female donor with Graves disease. The CDR3: CASSSTGSLRYF. CDR3 nucleotides: TGTGCCAGCAGCTCAACTGGCAGCCTCCGGTACTTC. Variable domain in full (rest from reference TRBV5-6 and TRBJ2-7): DAGVTQSPTHLIKTRGQQVTLRCSPKSGHDTVSWYQQALGQGPQFIFQYYEEEERQRGNFPDRFSGHQFPNYSSELNVNALLLGDSALYLCASSSTGSLRYFGPGTRLTVT.